The clone carrying this T cell receptor (beta chain) was counted only a few times. Its target is unknown. Trimming shortened V by 2 bases and J by 0 bases, and 11 bases separated the two germline ends. The germline V gene has CDR1 MNHEY and CDR2 SVGAGI. There are 16 residues in the CDR3. The library had UMIs added by 3' ligation of an oligonucleotide to TCR cDNA. Whole blood, roughly 2.6 ml, came from adult healthy volunteers. Unsorted total RNA, 1 to 1000 ng, was DNase treated before reverse transcription. Four PCR rounds used nested alpha and beta constant region primers plus the SP2 primer. Reverse transcription of blood and skin TCR RNA was primed at alpha and beta constant regions. A single record per CDR3 protein comes from TCRdb applying MiXCR to the UMI-ligation and nested PCR reads. The table has about 26,000 distinct CDR3 sequences, 4% to 6.5% seen once. These data are taken from a study of naive and memory T cell subsets. Study outcomes and limitations: The RNA method is potentially sensitive to activation and differentiation changes.

The sequenced sample consisted of blood. V and J are TRBV6-5 and TRBJ2-1; no reliable D call. The TCR was taken from an adult in good health. The CDR3 here is CASSYDSPSSYNEQFF. The CDR3 DNA follows: TGTGCCAGCAGTTACGATAGCCCAAGCTCCTACAATGAGCAGTTCTTC.